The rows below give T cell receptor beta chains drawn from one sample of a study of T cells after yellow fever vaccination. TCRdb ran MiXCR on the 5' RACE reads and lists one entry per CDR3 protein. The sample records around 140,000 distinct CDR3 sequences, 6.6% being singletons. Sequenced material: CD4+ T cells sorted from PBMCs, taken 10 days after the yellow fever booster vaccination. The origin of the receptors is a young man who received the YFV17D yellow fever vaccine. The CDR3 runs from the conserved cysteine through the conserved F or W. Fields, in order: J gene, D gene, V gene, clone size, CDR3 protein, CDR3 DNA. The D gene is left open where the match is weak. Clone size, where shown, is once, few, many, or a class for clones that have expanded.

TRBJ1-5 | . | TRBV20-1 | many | CSALGGQYNQPQHF | TGCAGTGCTCTAGGAGGACAGTACAATCAGCCCCAGCATTTT
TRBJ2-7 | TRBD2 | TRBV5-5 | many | CASSLITSGSYEQYF | TGTGCCAGCAGCTTGATTACTAGCGGCTCCTACGAGCAGTACTTC
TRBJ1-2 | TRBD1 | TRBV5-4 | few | CASNQVGTGDGYTF | TGTGCCAGCAATCAAGTCGGGACAGGGGATGGCTACACCTTC
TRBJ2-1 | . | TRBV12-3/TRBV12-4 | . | CASSLGGSNNEQFF | TGTGCCAGCAGTTTAGGTGGGAGTAACAATGAGCAGTTCTTC
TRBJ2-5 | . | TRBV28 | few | CASNSLSLRAETQYF | TGTGCCAGCAACTCACTCTCCCTCAGGGCGGAGACCCAGTACTTC
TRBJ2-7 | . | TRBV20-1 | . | CSARGAVYEQYF | TGCAGTGCCCGTGGGGCAGTTTACGAGCAGTACTTC
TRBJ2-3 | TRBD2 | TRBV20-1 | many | CSASKREGPYTQYF | TGCAGTGCTTCCAAGCGGGAGGGCCCGTATACGCAGTATTTT
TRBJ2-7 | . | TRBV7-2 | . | CASSPRGTSHYEQYF | TGTGCCAGCAGTCCTCGGGGGACCTCACACTACGAGCAGTACTTC
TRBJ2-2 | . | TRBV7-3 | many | CASSPGGGANTGELFF | TGTGCCAGCAGCCCAGGGGGAGGGGCGAACACCGGGGAGCTGTTTTTT
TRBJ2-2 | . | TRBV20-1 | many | CSATRHTGELFF | TGCAGTGCTACAAGACACACCGGGGAGCTGTTTTTT
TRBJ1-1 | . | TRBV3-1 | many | CASSQDTRWSEAFF | TGTGCCAGCAGCCAAGATACAAGGTGGTCTGAAGCTTTCTTT
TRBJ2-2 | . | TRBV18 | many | CASSPRPPPGELFF | TGTGCCAGCTCACCACGTCCACCTCCCGGGGAGCTGTTTTTT
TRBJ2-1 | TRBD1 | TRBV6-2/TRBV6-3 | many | CASSYLGQGALFF | TGTGCCAGCAGTTACCTCGGACAGGGGGCACTATTCTTC
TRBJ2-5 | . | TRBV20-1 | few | CSAVGWRAGDETQYF | TGCAGTGCCGTAGGCTGGAGGGCCGGAGATGAGACCCAGTACTTC
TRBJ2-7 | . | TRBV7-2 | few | CASSLGTAAYEQYF | TGTGCCAGCAGCTTAGGAACAGCTGCCTACGAGCAGTACTTC
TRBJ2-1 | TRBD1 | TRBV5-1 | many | CASSLGSGQGPTREQFF | TGCGCCAGCAGCTTGGGCTCGGGACAGGGCCCAACCAGGGAGCAGTTCTTC
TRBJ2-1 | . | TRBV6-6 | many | CAIQTYNEQFF | TGTGCCATCCAGACTTACAATGAGCAGTTCTTC
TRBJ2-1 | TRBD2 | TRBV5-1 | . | CASTASGNYEQFF | TGCGCCAGCACGGCTAGCGGGAACTATGAGCAGTTCTTC
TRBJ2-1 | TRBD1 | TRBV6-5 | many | CASSYLGQAWDEQFF | TGTGCCAGCAGTTACTTAGGACAGGCGTGGGATGAGCAGTTCTTC
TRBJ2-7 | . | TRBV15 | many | CATSRDPGGNYEQYF | TGTGCCACCAGCAGAGATCCGGGCGGGAATTACGAGCAGTACTTC
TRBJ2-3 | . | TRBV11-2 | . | CASSLNWASDTQYF | TGTGCCAGCAGCTTAAACTGGGCCTCAGATACGCAGTATTTT
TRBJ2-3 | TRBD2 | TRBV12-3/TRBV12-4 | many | CASSSGSSGSGDTQYF | TGTGCCAGCAGTTCAGGTTCTAGCGGGAGTGGCGATACGCAGTATTTT
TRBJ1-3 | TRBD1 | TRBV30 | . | CACSGTEGNTIYF | TGTGCCTGCTCCGGGACAGAGGGAAACACCATATATTTT
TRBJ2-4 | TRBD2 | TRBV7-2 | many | CASSLNGASGSQNIQYF | TGTGCCAGCAGCTTAAATGGTGCTAGCGGGAGTCAAAACATTCAGTACTTC
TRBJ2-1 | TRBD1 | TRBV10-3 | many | CAISGAGTGAYNEQFF | TGTGCCATCAGTGGGGCGGGGACAGGGGCCTACAATGAGCAGTTCTTC
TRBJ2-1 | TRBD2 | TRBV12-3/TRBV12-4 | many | CASILAGRNEQFF | TGTGCCAGCATCTTAGCGGGACGGAATGAGCAGTTCTTC
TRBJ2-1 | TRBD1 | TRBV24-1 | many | CATSDRRGLGDEQFF | TGTGCCACCAGTGATCGCAGGGGGCTAGGAGATGAGCAGTTCTTC
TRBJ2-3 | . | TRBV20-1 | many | CSALGSIGVTDTQYF | TGCAGTGCCCTAGGAAGTATCGGGGTGACAGATACGCAGTATTTT
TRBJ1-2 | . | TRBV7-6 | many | CASSLGGGLSYGYTF | TGTGCCAGCAGCTTAGGTGGGGGCCTGTCCTATGGCTACACCTTC
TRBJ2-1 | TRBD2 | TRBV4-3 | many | CASSQDVVLAQRFF | TGCGCCAGCAGCCAAGATGTGGTACTAGCGCAGCGGTTCTTC
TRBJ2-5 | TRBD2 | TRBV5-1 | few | CASSYGTIRETQYF | TGCGCCAGCAGCTACGGGACTATTAGAGAGACCCAGTACTTC
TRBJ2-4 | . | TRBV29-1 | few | CSVARSANIQYF | TGCAGCGTTGCTAGGTCTGCAAACATTCAGTACTTC
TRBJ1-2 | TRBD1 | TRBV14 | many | CASSPRQGDGYTF | TGTGCCAGCAGCCCTCGACAGGGTGATGGCTACACCTTC
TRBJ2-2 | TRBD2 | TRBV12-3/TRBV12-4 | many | CASSLAGRNTGELFF | TGTGCCAGCAGCCTAGCGGGAAGAAACACCGGGGAGCTGTTTTTT
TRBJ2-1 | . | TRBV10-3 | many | CAISEDSYNEQFF | TGTGCCATCAGCGAAGACAGTTACAATGAGCAGTTCTTC
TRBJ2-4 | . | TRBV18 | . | CASSPGAEIAKNIQYF | TGTGCCAGCTCACCCGGAGCGGAAATAGCCAAAAACATTCAGTACTTC
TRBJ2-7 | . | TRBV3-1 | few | CASSSHPSYEQYF | TGTGCCAGCAGCTCGCATCCCTCCTACGAGCAGTACTTC
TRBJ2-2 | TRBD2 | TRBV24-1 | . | CATSEYRTSGSNQGAGELFF | TGTGCCACCAGTGAATACCGGACTAGCGGGAGTAACCAAGGAGCCGGGGAGCTGTTTTTT
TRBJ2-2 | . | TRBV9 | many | CASSVDGGAGELFF | TGTGCCAGCAGCGTAGATGGAGGCGCCGGGGAGCTGTTTTTT
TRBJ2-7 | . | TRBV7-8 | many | CASSSQRGSYEQYF | TGTGCCAGCAGCTCCCAACGGGGCTCCTACGAGCAGTACTTC
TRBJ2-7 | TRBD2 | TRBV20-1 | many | CSAKDGRGSVQYF | TGCAGTGCTAAAGATGGGAGGGGATCGGTGCAGTACTTC
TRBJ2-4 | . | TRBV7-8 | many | CASSLSLYRNIQYF | TGTGCCAGCAGCTTATCCCTGTATCGAAACATTCAGTACTTC
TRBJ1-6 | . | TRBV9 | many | CASSVRIDNSPLHF | TGTGCCAGCAGCGTCCGGATCGATAATTCACCCCTCCACTTT
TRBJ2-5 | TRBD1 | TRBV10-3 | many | CAIRQGLQETQYF | TGTGCCATCCGACAGGGATTACAAGAGACCCAGTACTTC
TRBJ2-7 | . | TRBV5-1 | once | CARSPDSYEQYF | TGCGCCCGCAGCCCAGACAGCTACGAGCAGTACTTC
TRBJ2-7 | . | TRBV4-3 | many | CASSQNWGSRDEQYF | TGCGCCAGCAGCCAAAATTGGGGTAGCCGGGACGAGCAGTACTTC
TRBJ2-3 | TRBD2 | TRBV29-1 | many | CSVAWREVGDTQYF | TGCAGCGTTGCTTGGCGGGAGGTGGGAGATACGCAGTATTTT
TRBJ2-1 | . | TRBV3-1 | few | CASSQTVPGGGWDEQFF | TGTGCCAGCAGCCAAACGGTCCCTGGCGGGGGCTGGGATGAGCAGTTCTTC
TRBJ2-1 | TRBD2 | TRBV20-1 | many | CSARWASGRRWNEQFF | TGCAGTGCTAGATGGGCTAGCGGGAGGCGATGGAATGAGCAGTTCTTC
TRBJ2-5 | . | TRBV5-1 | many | CASSFTRQQETQYF | TGCGCCAGCAGCTTCACGCGACAGCAAGAGACCCAGTACTTC
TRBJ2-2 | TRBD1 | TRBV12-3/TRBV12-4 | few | CASSFGTGVTGELFF | TGTGCCAGCAGTTTCGGGACAGGGGTCACCGGGGAGCTGTTTTTT
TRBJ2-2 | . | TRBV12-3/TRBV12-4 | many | CASGPAGPPTGELFF | TGTGCCAGTGGGCCTGCGGGACCACCGACCGGGGAGCTGTTTTTT
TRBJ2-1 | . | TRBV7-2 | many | CASSSGGAGSYNEQFF | TGTGCCAGCAGCTCAGGGGGGGCGGGTAGTTACAATGAGCAGTTCTTC
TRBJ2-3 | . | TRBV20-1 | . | CSARYYDTDTQYF | TGCAGTGCTAGATACTATGACACAGATACGCAGTATTTT
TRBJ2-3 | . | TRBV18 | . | CASSQVSGGTDTQYF | TGTGCCAGCTCACAGGTCTCGGGGGGCACAGATACGCAGTATTTT
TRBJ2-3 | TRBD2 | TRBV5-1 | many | CASKPGGAGDTQYF | TGCGCCAGCAAACCGGGAGGAGCGGGAGATACGCAGTATTTT